These 30 T cell receptor beta chains were all obtained from the same sample, sequenced in a study of cytomegalovirus exposure and HLA in healthy donors. The study ran its PCR with 60 Vbeta and 13 Jbeta primers. Profiling relied on immunoSEQ multiplex PCR, and the TCRdb table lists in-frame clones only, not all of them. This table has roughly 220,000 clones, under 80% appearing once. Source material: PBMCs. These receptors were taken from a woman in her 30s in good health and CMV-seronegative.

The chain couples TRBV6-6 to TRBJ2-3, with 11 bases fitting TRBD2. This CDR3 spans 15 amino acids. The junction had 5 bases not matched to a gene; V was cut back by 7 bases and J by 2 bases. The V gene's germline CDR1 is MNHNY and CDR2 SVGAGI (reference sequence). CDR3 residues: CASNRLAGTTDTQYF. CDR3 DNA: TGTGCCAGCAACCGACTAGCGGGGACCACAGATACGCAGTATTTT.

This clone was seen a few times. The chain employs TRBV6-1 and TRBJ1-1; D is uncertain. Trimming pared 6 bases from V and 3 bases from J, leaving 14 bases between. Germline V lookup: CDR1 MNHNS, CDR2 SASEGT. The CDR3 is 14 amino acids. CDR3 nucleotide sequence: TGTGCCAGCAGGCTATATCTAACGGACACTGAAGCTTTCTTT. It specifies CASRLYLTDTEAFF.

V is TRBV7-9 and J is TRBJ2-5; the D is unclear. V was pared by 5 bases and J by 5 bases, with 9 bases between. This CDR3 contains 12 residues. Germline V gene data show CDR1 as SEHNR and CDR2 as FQNEAQ (reference sequence). The CDR3 is CASSRVVETQYF. CDR3 sequence (DNA): TGTGCCAGCAGCCGGGTCGTGGAGACCCAGTACTTC.

V is TRBV18 and J is TRBJ2-5; 7 bases line up with TRBD2. CDR1 and CDR2 (germline): KGHSH, LQKENI. There are 16 residues in the CDR3. With 4 bases clipped from V and 7 bases from J, the junction kept 15 bases outside the gene matches. The CDR3: CASSLPLLAPPGTQYF. In DNA, the CDR3 is TGTGCCAGCTCACTCCCATTACTAGCGCCGCCGGGGACCCAGTACTTC.

This clone was picked up one time. The rearrangement uses TRBV11-3 and TRBJ2-1; a weak D match, TRBD2 (5 bases). From germline, CDR1 is SGHNT and CDR2 YENEEA. CDR3 size: 13 residues. Trimming cost V 5 bases and J 6 bases, with 11 bases left between them. The CDR3 protein is CASSPRDFNEQFF. CDR3 DNA: TGTGCCAGCAGCCCTCGGGATTTCAATGAGCAGTTCTTC.

This clone is a singleton in its sample. The rearrangement uses TRBV5-4 and TRBJ2-7; 10 positions match TRBD1. Trimming took 4 bases from V and 0 from J; bases not matched to a gene: 4. CDR1 and CDR2 (germline): SGHNT, YYREEE (reference sequence). The CDR3 is made up of 15 amino acids. CDR3 sequence: CASSPGQGSSYEQYF. The DNA for the CDR3 is TGTGCCAGCAGCCCGGGACAGGGGAGCTCCTACGAGCAGTACTTC.

The genes are TRBV11-2 and TRBJ1-2; possible D gene TRBD1, 6 bases. CDR3 size: 16 residues. The germline V and J ends were trimmed by 4 bases and 4 bases, with 19 bases remaining between them. From germline, CDR1 is SGHAT and CDR2 FQNNGV. DNA for the CDR3: TGTGCCAGCAGCTCCGTACAGGGTACGATGGGCTATGGCTACACCTTC. It specifies CASSSVQGTMGYGYTF.

The chain joins TRBV7-6 to TRBJ2-1, with 11 positions matching TRBD2. The J segment lost 7 bases and the V segment lost 5 bases, leaving 7 bases of the junction unmatched. The CDR3 runs 15 residues. The germline V gene encodes CDR1 SGHVS and CDR2 FNYEAQ. The CDR3 sequence: CASSTLAGVGNEQFF. Written as DNA, the CDR3 is TGTGCCAGCAGCACACTAGCGGGAGTTGGGAATGAGCAGTTCTTC. Drawing the rest from reference TRBV7-6 and TRBJ2-1, the complete variable domain is GAGVSQSPRYKVTKRGQDVALRCDPISGHVSLYWYRQALGQGPEFLTYFNYEAQQDKSGLPNDRFSAERPEGSISTLTIQRTEQRDSAMYRCASSTLAGVGNEQFFGPGTRLTVL.

This clone was seen a handful of times. V is TRBV2 and J is TRBJ2-5, with D perhaps TRBD2 (5 bases). V lost 2 bases, J lost 4 bases, and 14 bases lay in between. Germline CDR1 SNHLY, CDR2 FYNNEI. The CDR3 covers 15 residues. CDR3: CASSERGLARETQYF. CDR3 DNA sequence: TGTGCCAGCAGTGAACGCGGGCTAGCCCGAGAGACCCAGTACTTC.

In this sample, this clone turned up a few times. The chain carries TRBV9 and TRBJ1-1; TRBD1 agrees at 10 bases. The CDR3 extends over 14 amino acids. V gave up 4 bases and J gave up 6 bases; unmatched junction bases: 6. Per germline, CDR1 SGDLS and CDR2 YYNGEE. The CDR3 here is CASSRRDRGSEAFF. Written as DNA, the CDR3 is TGTGCCAGCAGCAGACGGGACAGGGGTTCTGAAGCTTTCTTT.

The chain recombines TRBV7-3 with TRBJ1-1; 10 nucleotides line up with TRBD1. The CDR3 loop spans 15 amino acids. Germline CDR1 reads SGHTA; CDR2 reads FQGTGA. J gave up 5 bases and V 3 bases, and 6 bases lay outside the gene matches. The DNA for the CDR3 is TGTGCCAGCAGCTTCCAGACAGGGGGCAGTACTGAAGCTTTCTTT. Encoded protein: CASSFQTGGSTEAFF.

In this sample, this clone turned up a few times. This rearrangement joins TRBV4-1 to TRBJ1-3; D is ambiguous. This CDR3 has 16 amino acids. The V end was cut by 1 base, the J end by 0 bases, with 10 bases between. The germline V gene has CDR1 MGHRA and CDR2 YSYEKL. CDR3 nucleotides: TGCGCCAGCAGCCAAGGACTAGGAGGCTCTGGAAACACCATATATTTT. Residues: CASSQGLGGSGNTIYF.

This clone was recorded a few times. One junction end does not reproduce the germline sequence, and a read error may be involved. The CDR3 loop is CAWTFAGGDTGALFF. The CDR3 DNA reads TGTGCCTGGACATTCGCGGGGGGGGACACCGGGGCGCTGTTTTTT. The J gene is TRBJ2-2, the V gene TRBV30; 9 bases map to TRBD2. CDR1 and CDR2 (germline): GTSNPN, SVGIG (reference sequence). The CDR3 length is 15 residues. Together with reference TRBV30 and TRBJ2-2, the CDR3 gives the full variable domain: SQTIHQWPATLVQPVGSPLSLECTVEGTSNPNLYWYRQAAGRGLQLLFYSVGIGQISSEVPQNLSASRPQDRQFILSSKKLLLSDSGFYLCAWTFAGGDTGALFFGEGSRLTVL.

J is TRBJ1-3 and V is TRBV10-3; D might be TRBD1 (5 bases). This CDR3 is built from 18 residues. Germline V gene sequence: CDR1 ENHRY, CDR2 SYGVKD. Trimming shortened V by 0 bases and J by 1 base, and 16 bases separated the two germline ends. The CDR3 sequence is CAISESILQGFSGNTIYF. CDR3 bases: TGTGCCATCAGTGAGTCGATACTCCAGGGTTTTTCTGGAAACACCATATATTTT.

This clone was counted a few times. The rearrangement joins TRBV6-6 to TRBJ1-5, with unresolved D. The CDR3 runs to 10 residues. Trimming pared 6 bases from V and 5 bases from J, leaving 2 bases between. Germline values: CDR1 MNHNY, CDR2 SVGAGI (reference sequence). The CDR3 nucleotides are TGTGCCAGCAGCGATCAGCCCCAGCATTTT. It codes for CASSDQPQHF.

V and J are TRBV7-9 and TRBJ2-1, with D possibly matching TRBD2 (7 bases). CDR1 is SEHNR, CDR2 FQNEAQ, per germline (reference sequence). The CDR3 runs 18 residues. The V end lost 5 bases, the J end lost 7 bases, and 27 bases lay between the germline ends. CDR3 loop: CASSPEWGAGASINEQFF. The CDR3 DNA is TGTGCCAGCAGCCCCGAGTGGGGTGCGGGGGCCTCAATAAATGAGCAGTTCTTC.

The chain carries TRBV9 and TRBJ1-1, with D hard to call. V was clipped by 0 bases and J by 5 bases, with 14 bases between them. The CDR3 has 15 amino acids. CDR1 is SGDLS and CDR2 is YYNGEE in the germline V gene. CDR3 sequence (DNA): TGTGCCAGCAGCGTAGGTTATGAGGAGCCAACTGAAGCTTTCTTT. It specifies CASSVGYEEPTEAFF. The full variable domain, in which reference TRBV9 and TRBJ1-1 provide the parts outside the CDR3, is DSGVTQTPKHLITATGQRVTLRCSPRSGDLSVYWYQQSLDQGLQFLIQYYNGEERAKGNILERFSAQQFPDLHSELNLSSLELGDSALYFCASSVGYEEPTEAFFGQGTRLTVV.

This chain joins TRBV4-1 and TRBJ2-7, with D perhaps matching TRBD1 (6 bases). Germline V gives CDR1 MGHRA, CDR2 YSYEKL. The CDR3 covers 14 residues. V was clipped by 5 bases and J by 3 bases, with 14 bases between them. The CDR3 loop is CASSARQAGYEQYF. The CDR3, as DNA: TGCGCCAGCAGCGCCCGACAGGCGGGCTACGAGCAGTACTTC.

This chain uses TRBV30 with TRBJ2-3; a weak D match, TRBD1 (6 bases). V lost 7 bases and J 4 bases, leaving 12 bases between the germline ends. CDR3 length: 12 amino acids. CDR1 and CDR2 from the germline V gene are GTSNPN and SVGIG (reference sequence). CDR3 DNA: TGTGCCTTTGAGGGGGTCCCAGATACGCAGTATTTT. This translates into CAFEGVPDTQYF. Using reference TRBV30 and TRBJ2-3 for the parts outside the CDR3, the full variable domain is SQTIHQWPATLVQPVGSPLSLECTVEGTSNPNLYWYRQAAGRGLQLLFYSVGIGQISSEVPQNLSASRPQDRQFILSSKKLLLSDSGFYLCAFEGVPDTQYFGPGTRLTVL.

As regards this clone: The junction shows a germline mismatch at one end, possibly a read error. The CDR3 loop is CASSPGLSSGNTIYF. CDR3 coding DNA: TGTGCTAGCAGCCCAGGCCTGAGCTCTGGAAACACCATATATTTT. V is TRBV7-7 and J is TRBJ1-3; no clear D gene. CDR1 and CDR2 (germline): SSHAT, FNYEAQ (reference sequence). This CDR3 contains 15 residues.

The chain is built from TRBV29-1 and TRBJ1-3; D is unclear. CDR1 SQVTM and CDR2 ANQGSEA come from the germline V gene. V gave up 0 bases and J gave up 1 base, with 19 bases separating them. The CDR3 is 18 amino acids. CDR3 residues: CSVEDLTSGAVSGNTIYF. The CDR3, as DNA: TGCAGCGTTGAAGACCTAACCTCGGGTGCGGTTTCTGGAAACACCATATATTTT.

The rearrangement uses TRBV29-1 and TRBJ2-5; 12 bases align to TRBD2. The V and J ends lost 8 bases and 4 bases, in that order; junction bases with no gene match: 8. The CDR3 sequence is 14 residues long. CDR1 and CDR2 from the germline V gene are SQVTM and ANQGSEA. The CDR3 spells CSPRLAGVGETQYF. DNA for the CDR3: TGCAGCCCTCGACTAGCGGGAGTTGGAGAGACCCAGTACTTC.

This clone showed up just a few times. This could be a read error, since a much larger clone is one nucleotide away. This chain connects TRBV6-4 to TRBJ2-3, with 11 positions matching TRBD2. CDR3 size: 15 residues. V shed 3 bases, J shed 4 bases, and the junction held 3 bases outside the gene matches. Germline CDR1 and CDR2: MRHNA and SNTAGT. This CDR3 reads CASSEASGGPDTQYF. Here the CDR3 DNA reads TGTGCCAGCAGTGAAGCTAGCGGGGGGCCAGATACGCAGTATTTT.

As to this clone: At one end, the junction sequence differs from germline, possibly due to a read error. The rearrangement joins TRBV6-6 to TRBJ1-1; 10 positions agree with TRBD1. The CDR3 loop spans 13 amino acids. Per germline, CDR1 MNHNY and CDR2 SVGAGI (reference sequence). The CDR3 loop is CASSYEGGQGLRF. DNA of the CDR3: TGTGCCAGCAGTTACGAAGGGGGACAGGGGCTGAGATTT.

To note about this clone: This CDR3 is also generated by other DNA sequences in the sample. V gene TRBV7-9 combines with J gene TRBJ1-5; 7 bases map to TRBD1. After removal of 1 base from V and 3 bases from J, the junction contained 3 bases not matched to a gene. This CDR3 is built from 15 residues. Looked up from germline, CDR1 is SEHNR and CDR2 is FQNEAQ (reference sequence). The CDR3 sequence is CASSLDGTDNQPQHF. CDR3 nucleotides: TGTGCCAGCAGCTTAGACGGGACAGACAATCAGCCCCAGCATTTT.

This chain links TRBV5-4 with TRBJ2-5; D is undetermined. There are 13 residues in the CDR3. Germline loops: CDR1 SGHNT, CDR2 YYREEE (reference sequence). V gave up 2 bases and J gave up 8 bases, with 13 bases separating them. CDR3 DNA sequence: TGTGCCAGCAGCTTAAACAGCTTGGTTACCCAGTACTTC. Encoded protein: CASSLNSLVTQYF.

On this clone itself: The sample holds other DNA sequences that translate to the same CDR3. J is TRBJ2-2 and V is TRBV7-9; D gene ambiguous. Looked up from germline, CDR1 is SEHNR and CDR2 is FQNEAQ (reference sequence). The germline V and J ends were trimmed by 5 bases and 7 bases, with 5 bases remaining between them. The CDR3 runs 11 residues. The CDR3 spells CASSPGGELFF. For the CDR3, the DNA is TGTGCCAGCAGCCCAGGCGGGGAGCTGTTTTTT.

This chain uses TRBV5-1 with TRBJ1-4; 7 nucleotides agree with TRBD1. The CDR3 is 14 residues long. Germline V gene data show CDR1 as SGHRS and CDR2 as YFSETQ. V lost 4 bases and J lost 7; bases outside the gene matches: 7. The CDR3 reads CASSPIQGTEKLFF. CDR3 in DNA: TGCGCCAGCAGCCCGATACAGGGGACTGAAAAACTGTTTTTT.

The chain employs TRBV13 and TRBJ2-7; 7 bases agree with TRBD1. The trim removed 0 bases at V and 5 bases at J, leaving 4 bases unmatched. This CDR3 comprises 14 residues. The germline CDR1 and CDR2 sequences are PRHDT and FYEKMQ (reference sequence). The CDR3 region is CASSLGVQGNEQYF. The DNA for the CDR3 is TGTGCCAGCAGCTTAGGGGTACAGGGGAACGAGCAGTACTTC.

V usage is TRBV6-1 and J usage is TRBJ1-1; D ambiguous. The CDR3 consists of 11 residues. The germline gives CDR1 MNHNS, CDR2 SASEGT. Trimming cost V 4 bases and J 11 bases, with 11 bases left between them. DNA of the CDR3: TGTGCCAGCAGTGGGTGGAGGGATGCTTTCTTT. Its protein product is CASSGWRDAFF.